The TCR beta chain under discussion was sequenced for a study of chemoradiotherapy in HPV16-positive cancers. Study details: Functional T-cell assays on a couple of HPV16-positive patients' cells defined candidate HPV-specific clones and common TCR motifs.

Study-wide results and limits: In HPV16-positive patients, HPV-responsive T-cell expansion tracked better recurrence-free survival.

The CDR3 length is 13 residues. The germline gives CDR1 MDHEN, CDR2 SYDVKM. With 4 bases removed from V and 13 bases from J, the gap between germline ends came to 17 bases. This clone was counted between two and nine times. What it recognizes is unknown. The table came from immunoSEQ multiplex PCR; TCRdb's copy has only in-frame clones and leaves some out. The table shows about 7,200 clones, with 60% to 80% occurring only once. The genes are TRBV28 and TRBJ1-5; D gene uncertain. The receptor was derived from a human donor with HPV-associated anogenital cancer. This material was acquired from a patient who underwent chemoradiotherapy. Here the CDR3 DNA reads TGTGCCAGCAGTTCGTACGATTTTTCCCTTCAGCATTTT. Encoded protein: CASSSYDFSLQHF.